The source of this T cell receptor (beta chain) is a study of OX40 agonist ivuxolimab in advanced cancers. Across the study: Mean age approximately 59 years, range roughly 20 to 85; roughly 82% male. Partial responses occurred in three patients (one hepatocellular carcinoma, two cutaneous melanoma).

The protocol was immunoSEQ multiplex PCR, while the TCRdb copy is restricted to in-frame clones and leaves out a portion. This sample has about 79,000 clones, with more than 85% found just once. The clonotype was recovered from an adult with an advanced solid tumor such as melanoma, head and neck, liver or kidney cancer. This specimen consisted of CD4+ or CD8+ T cells sorted from blood, obtained in a trial of the OX40 agonist ivuxolimab.

In nucleotides, the CDR3 is TGTGCCAGCAGCCTAGGGACAGGGGGCGTTAGAGAGACCCAGTACTTC. This encodes CASSLGTGGVRETQYF. The V gene is TRBV5-5, the J gene TRBJ2-5; TRBD1 matches 12 bases. This CDR3 is built from 16 residues. Germline trimming cut 4 bases from V and 4 bases from J; bases unmatched to any gene: 8. CDR1 SGHKS and CDR2 YYEKEE come from the germline V gene (reference sequence). Combining the CDR3 with reference TRBV5-5 and TRBJ2-5 gives the whole variable domain DAGVTQSPTHLIKTRGQQVTLRCSPISGHKSVSWYQQVLGQGPQFIFQYYEKEERGRGNFPDRFSARQFPNYSSELNVNALLLGDSALYLCASSLGTGGVRETQYFGPGTRLLVL.